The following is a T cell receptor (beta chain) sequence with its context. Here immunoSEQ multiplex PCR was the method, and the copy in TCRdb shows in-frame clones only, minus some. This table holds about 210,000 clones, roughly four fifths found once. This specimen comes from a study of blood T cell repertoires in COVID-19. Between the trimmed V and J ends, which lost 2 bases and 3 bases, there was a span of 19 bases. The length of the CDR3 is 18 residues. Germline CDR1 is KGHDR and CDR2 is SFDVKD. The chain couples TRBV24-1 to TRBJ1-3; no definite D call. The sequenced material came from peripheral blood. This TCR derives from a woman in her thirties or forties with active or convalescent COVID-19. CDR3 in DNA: TGTGCCACCAGTGATTCGGGGTACCATCCCCACGGTGGAAACACCATATATTTT. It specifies CATSDSGYHPHGGNTIYF.